Listed below are T cell receptor beta chains from one sample, sequenced in a study of a mutant IDH1 vaccine in newly diagnosed glioma. For these TCRs, the target antigens are not known. The method was immunoSEQ multiplex PCR; TCRdb's version includes in-frame clones alone and lacks a portion of them. The sample lists about 62,000 clones, roughly 90% occurring once. Sequences were derived from PBMCs, sampled from a glioma patient whose treatment included an IDH1 peptide vaccine. These receptors came from a man aged 40-49 years with glioma. The CDR3 runs from the conserved cysteine through the conserved F or W. Each record gives: J gene, V gene, clone size, D gene, CDR3 length, CDR3 protein, CDR3 DNA. The D gene is left open where the match is weak. Size values are once, few and many counts, or a class for expanded clones, and some rows have none.

>TRBJ1-1|TRBV29-1|-|TRBD1|12
CSVRQGITEAFF
TGCAGCGTCCGACAGGGGATCACTGAAGCTTTCTTT
>TRBJ1-2|TRBV10-3|-|-|13
CAISAQGLGGYTF
TGTGCCATCAGTGCCCAGGGTCTTGGGGGCTACACCTTC
>TRBJ1-4|TRBV19|-|-|13
CASSSTENEKLFF
TGTGCCAGTAGCTCTACGGAGAATGAAAAACTGTTTTTT
>TRBJ1-5|TRBV4-1|-|-|15
CASSQVRGEGQPQHF
TGCGCCAGCAGCCAAGTACGAGGGGAGGGTCAGCCCCAGCATTTT
>TRBJ2-1|TRBV2|-|-|14
CASRDREGSNEQFF
TGTGCCAGCAGGGACAGGGAGGGGTCCAATGAGCAGTTCTTC
>TRBJ2-1|TRBV10-3|-|-|16
CAISAGFTLSYNEQFF
TGTGCCATCAGTGCCGGTTTCACCCTCTCCTACAATGAGCAGTTCTTC
>TRBJ2-1|TRBV19|-|-|15
CASSITRDSYNEQFF
TGTGCCAGTAGTATCACCAGGGACTCCTACAATGAGCAGTTCTTC
>TRBJ1-2|TRBV7-9|-|-|14
CASGRQVGGYGYTF
TGTGCCAGCGGACGACAGGTGGGGGGCTATGGCTACACCTTC
>TRBJ2-1|TRBV9|few|TRBD2|18
CASSFPGLAKLSYNEQFF
TGTGCCAGCAGCTTCCCGGGACTAGCAAAACTATCCTACAATGAGCAGTTCTTC
>TRBJ2-1|TRBV5-4|-|TRBD1|15
CASSLTGVAYNEQFF
TGTGCCAGCAGCTTGACAGGGGTGGCCTACAATGAGCAGTTCTTC
>TRBJ2-2|TRBV11-2|once|TRBD1|14
CASSRDREAGELFF
TGTGCCAGCAGTCGGGACAGGGAAGCCGGGGAGCTGTTTTTT
>TRBJ2-2|TRBV18|-|-|14
CASSPIKGAGELFF
TGTGCCAGCTCACCAATAAAAGGGGCCGGGGAGCTGTTTTTT
>TRBJ2-7|TRBV5-4|-|TRBD2|16
CASSPGLAVSSYEQYF
TGTGCCAGCAGCCCGGGACTAGCGGTGAGCTCCTACGAGCAGTACTTC
>TRBJ1-1|TRBV6-5|few|TRBD1|14
CASTHRGLNTEAFF
TGTGCCAGCACCCACAGGGGGCTCAACACTGAAGCTTTCTTT
>TRBJ2-7|TRBV11-2|-|-|15
CASSLFLGSSYEQYF
TGTGCCAGCAGCTTATTTTTGGGTAGCTCCTACGAGCAGTACTTC
>TRBJ1-1|TRBV6-5|-|TRBD1|14
CASSSNRGNTEAFF
TGTGCCAGCAGTTCCAACAGGGGGAACACTGAAGCTTTCTTT
>TRBJ1-2|TRBV19|once|-|16
CASKETLLGLEGGYTF
TGTGCCAGTAAGGAAACCCTCTTGGGCCTGGAGGGAGGCTACACCTTC
>TRBJ1-2|TRBV18|-|-|17
CASSPGKDRSSNYGYTF
TGTGCCAGCTCACCGGGTAAAGACAGGTCGAGTAACTATGGCTACACCTTC
>TRBJ2-1|TRBV28|-|TRBD1|14
CASSRDRGLNEQFF
TGTGCCAGTTCGCGCGACAGGGGTCTCAATGAGCAGTTCTTC
>TRBJ1-1|TRBV5-4|-|-|13
CASSRAPNTEAFF
TGTGCCAGCAGCCGTGCTCCGAACACTGAAGCTTTCTTT
>TRBJ2-5|TRBV19|-|-|14
CASSIGGARETQYF
TGTGCCAGTAGTATAGGAGGGGCGAGGGAGACCCAGTACTTC
>TRBJ2-7|TRBV11-2|-|TRBD2|15
CASSTQTSGRATQYF
TGTGCCAGCAGCACCCAGACTAGCGGGAGGGCAACGCAGTACTTC
>TRBJ2-3|TRBV30|-|TRBD1|17
CAWSVRTGGRETDTQYF
TGTGCCTGGAGTGTACGGACAGGGGGCCGAGAGACAGATACGCAGTATTTT
>TRBJ1-5|TRBV6-5|-|TRBD1|15
CASSRTGGAIQPQHF
TGTGCCAGCAGCCGGACAGGGGGCGCGATTCAGCCCCAGCATTTT
>TRBJ2-1|TRBV18|once|TRBD2|17
CASSPYFTSGEYNEQFF
TGTGCCAGCTCACCGTACTTCACTAGCGGGGAGTACAATGAGCAGTTCTTC
>TRBJ2-7|TRBV27|once|-|13
CASSLDATYEQYF
TGTGCCAGCAGTTTAGACGCGACCTACGAGCAGTACTTC
>TRBJ2-1|TRBV5-8|-|TRBD1|16
CASSIVPGQGIHEQFF
TGTGCCAGCAGCATCGTTCCGGGACAGGGAATCCATGAGCAGTTCTTC
>TRBJ1-3|TRBV11-2|-|-|15
CASRRAPVSGNTIYF
TGTGCCAGCAGGAGGGCACCCGTCTCTGGAAACACCATATATTTT
>TRBJ2-4|TRBV5-5|-|TRBD1|20
CASSSFPGQGGNLAKNIQYF
TGTGCCAGCAGCTCCTTCCCGGGACAGGGGGGAAACTTAGCCAAAAACATTCAGTACTTC
>TRBJ1-1|TRBV6-5|-|-|12
CASSYDGGDAFF
TGTGCCAGCAGTTATGACGGGGGTGACGCTTTCTTT
>TRBJ1-1|TRBV29-1|-|-|13
CSGNQGKDTEAFF
TGCAGCGGCAACCAGGGAAAGGACACTGAAGCTTTCTTT
>TRBJ1-4|TRBV7-2|once|TRBD1|15
CASSPEQGYGEKLFF
TGTGCCAGCAGCCCGGAACAGGGGTATGGAGAAAAACTGTTTTTT
>TRBJ2-4|TRBV19|-|-|14
CASKWIRRENIQYF
TGTGCCAGTAAGTGGATTCGGAGGGAAAACATTCAGTACTTC
>TRBJ2-3|TRBV28|-|-|18
CASSFLRLRFPNTDTQYF
TGTGCCAGCAGTTTCCTTAGACTCCGGTTTCCAAACACAGATACGCAGTATTTT
>TRBJ2-1|TRBV4-3|-|-|14
CASSYQKNHNEQFF
TGCGCCAGCAGCTATCAAAAAAACCACAATGAGCAGTTCTTC
>TRBJ2-2|TRBV18|-|-|15
CASSPRKESTGELFF
TGTGCCAGCTCACCAAGGAAGGAGTCGACCGGGGAGCTGTTTTTT
>TRBJ1-6|TRBV5-5|-|TRBD1|15
CASSLYRGYNSPLHF
TGTGCCAGCAGCTTGTACAGGGGCTATAATTCACCCCTCCACTTT
>TRBJ1-2|TRBV6-1|-|-|11
CASSEQGGYTF
TGTGCCAGCAGTGAACAGGGCGGCTACACCTTC
>TRBJ2-6|TRBV7-3|-|TRBD2|18
CASSPQTSGSPGANVLTF
TGTGCCAGCAGCCCCCAGACTAGCGGGAGCCCCGGGGCCAACGTCCTGACTTTC
>TRBJ2-7|TRBV10-3|-|TRBD2|15
CAIRPSGTTSYEQYF
TGTGCCATCAGGCCTAGCGGGACTACCTCCTACGAGCAGTACTTC
>TRBJ1-4|TRBV7-9|-|TRBD1|16
CASSLTSGGGGEKLFF
TGTGCCAGCAGCTTAACCTCGGGAGGGGGCGGTGAAAAACTGTTTTTT
>TRBJ1-2|TRBV6-1|-|-|12
CASSAGLYGYTF
TGTGCCAGCAGTGCAGGTCTCTATGGCTACACCTTC
>TRBJ2-3|TRBV15|-|TRBD2|20
CATSRSKGLAGGPGVNTQYF
TGTGCCACCAGCAGATCGAAGGGACTAGCGGGAGGGCCTGGGGTGAATACGCAGTATTTT
>TRBJ1-2|TRBV6-1|-|-|10
CASARAAYTF
TGTGCCTCGGCTCGGGCAGCCTACACCTTC
>TRBJ2-3|TRBV5-1|-|TRBD2|15
CASSLVAGGTDTQYF
TGCGCCAGCAGCTTGGTAGCGGGGGGCACAGATACGCAGTATTTT
>TRBJ1-5|TRBV18|-|TRBD1|16
CASSPRGGLLDQPQHF
TGTGCCAGCTCACCCAGGGGGGGACTCCTTGATCAGCCCCAGCATTTT
>TRBJ2-5|TRBV7-2|-|-|15
CASSLAPGLGETQYF
TGTGCCAGCAGCTTAGCCCCGGGCTTGGGAGAGACCCAGTACTTC
>TRBJ2-5|TRBV11-3|-|-|14
CASSLGGAAETQYF
TGTGCCAGCAGCTTGGGGGGCGCGGCAGAGACCCAGTACTTC
>TRBJ1-3|TRBV5-4|-|-|19
CASSLERGGGISSGNTIYF
TGTGCCAGCAGCTTGGAGAGGGGAGGAGGTATTAGCTCTGGAAACACCATATATTTT
>TRBJ2-1|TRBV19|-|TRBD2|15
CASSMGLAGASEQFF
TGTGCCAGTAGTATGGGGCTAGCGGGGGCTAGTGAGCAGTTCTTC
>TRBJ1-3|TRBV30|-|-|16
CAWNRNRNPSGNTIYF
TGTGCCTGGAATCGCAATAGGAATCCCTCTGGAAACACCATATATTTT
>TRBJ1-1|TRBV5-1|-|-|17
CASSLYKGRNSNTEAFF
TGCGCCAGCAGCTTGTATAAGGGGCGAAACTCGAACACTGAAGCTTTCTTT
>TRBJ1-2|TRBV28|-|-|15
CASGGPRGGNYGYTF
TGTGCCAGCGGGGGTCCCCGGGGGGGAAACTATGGCTACACCTTC
>TRBJ1-1|TRBV6-5|-|-|13
CASSYKERTTAFF
TGTGCCAGCAGTTACAAGGAACGGACAACGGCTTTCTTT
>TRBJ1-1|TRBV6-4|-|-|11
CASSDSSRAFF
TGTGCCAGCAGTGACTCGTCTAGGGCTTTCTTT